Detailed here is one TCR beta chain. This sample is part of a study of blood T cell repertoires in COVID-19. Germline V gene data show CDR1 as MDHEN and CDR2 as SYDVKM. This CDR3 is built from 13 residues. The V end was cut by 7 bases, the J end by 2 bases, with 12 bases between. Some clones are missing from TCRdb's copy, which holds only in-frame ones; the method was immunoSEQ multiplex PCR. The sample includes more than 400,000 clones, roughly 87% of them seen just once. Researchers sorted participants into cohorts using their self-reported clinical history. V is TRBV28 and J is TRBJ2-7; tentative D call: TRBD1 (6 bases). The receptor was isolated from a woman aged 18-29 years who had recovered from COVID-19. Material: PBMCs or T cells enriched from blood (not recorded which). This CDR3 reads CASTPTGPYEQYF. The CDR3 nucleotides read TGTGCCAGCACACCGACAGGCCCCTACGAGCAGTACTTC. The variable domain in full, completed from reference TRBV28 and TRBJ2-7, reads DVKVTQSSRYLVKRTGEKVFLECVQDMDHENMFWYRQDPGLGLRLIYFSYDVKMKEKGDIPEGYSVSREKKERFSLILESASTNQTSMYLCASTPTGPYEQYFGPGTRLTVT.